This T cell receptor (beta chain) emerged from a study of T cells in localized non-small cell lung cancer. TCRdb keeps only in-frame clones here, not all; method: immunoSEQ multiplex PCR. The profile covers about 25,000 clones, with 70% to 90% appearing a single time and about 9.7% taken by the ten largest. Study-wide points: Among the top 100 tumor clones, a median about 60 appeared in adjacent lung.

Germline V gene data show CDR1 as SGHTA and CDR2 as FQGNSA. The CDR3 has 12 residues. V was clipped by 5 bases and J by 10 bases, with 11 bases between them. Details on this clone: Its antigen remains unidentified.

This sequence joins TRBV7-2 and TRBJ1-4; D is possibly TRBD1 (6 bases). Sample: peripheral blood mononuclear cells, taken before any cancer treatment. This TCR was recovered from a woman between 35 and 75 years old with stage III lung adenocarcinoma. The CDR3 loop reads CASSPDRLKLFF. In DNA form, the CDR3 reads TGTGCCAGCAGCCCCGACAGGCTAAAACTGTTTTTT. Complete variable domain (other parts from reference TRBV7-2 and TRBJ1-4): GAGVSQSPSNKVTEKGKDVELRCDPISGHTALYWYRQSLGQGLEFLIYFQGNSAPDKSGLPSDRFSAERTGGSVSTLTIQRTQQEDSAVYLCASSPDRLKLFFGSGTQLSVL.